Listed here are 23 T cell receptor beta chains from one sample, sequenced in a study of cytomegalovirus exposure and HLA in healthy donors. The PCR used 60 Vbeta and 13 Jbeta primers. The protocol was immunoSEQ multiplex PCR, while the TCRdb copy is restricted to in-frame clones and leaves out a portion. The sample holds more than 85,000 clones, about three quarters seen once. Specimen: PBMCs. Receptor source: a male donor in good health and CMV-seronegative.

This chain uses TRBV2 with TRBJ2-2; maybe TRBD2 (6 bases). CDR3 length: 15 residues. The germline V gene encodes CDR1 SNHLY and CDR2 FYNNEI. V was cut by 5 bases and J by 1 base, with 11 bases left in between. CDR3 DNA: TGTGCCAGCAGTTACATGGAGGGGAACACCGGGGAGCTGTTTTTT. Protein: CASSYMEGNTGELFF.

This rearrangement joins TRBV10-3 to TRBJ1-5; tentatively, D is TRBD1 (6 bases). CDR1 ENHRY and CDR2 SYGVKD come from the germline V gene. The V gene lost 0 bases and the J gene lost 1 base, with 13 bases spanning the gap. The CDR3 consists of 17 residues. The CDR3 DNA sequence: TGTGCCATCAGTGAGTCGGGGGGGGGCTTCAGCAATCAGCCCCAGCATTTT. Protein product: CAISESGGGFSNQPQHF.

This sequence joins TRBV9 and TRBJ2-1; no firm D call. The CDR3 totals 14 residues. From germline, CDR1 is SGDLS and CDR2 YYNGEE. The germline V and J ends were trimmed by 1 base and 7 bases, with 12 bases remaining between them. CDR3 sequence (DNA): TGTGCCAGCAGCGTACTCTCTACCGGGAATGAGCAGTTCTTC. Amino acids: CASSVLSTGNEQFF.

The chain employs TRBV5-1 and TRBJ2-7, with TRBD2 matching over 16 bases. Germline V gene data show CDR1 as SGHRS and CDR2 as YFSETQ. V lost 0 bases to trimming and J lost 0 bases; unmatched junction nucleotides: 3. The length of the CDR3 is 18 residues. Written as DNA, the CDR3 is TGCGCCAGCAGCTTGGCCGGGACTAGCGGGAGGGCCTCCTACGAGCAGTACTTC. It codes for CASSLAGTSGRASYEQYF.

The rearrangement links TRBV9 to TRBJ2-2; 8 bases are shared with TRBD2. There are 14 residues in the CDR3. CDR1 and CDR2 from the germline V gene are SGDLS and YYNGEE. V trimming: 2 bases; J trimming: 3 bases; junction bases outside the gene matches: 0. The CDR3 DNA reads as TGTGCCAGCAGCGTGCGGGGGGACACCGGGGAGCTGTTTTTT. It codes for CASSVRGDTGELFF.

This chain connects TRBV28 to TRBJ2-2; TRBD2 matches at 12 bases. The ends lost 4 bases at V and 6 bases at J; junction bases unmatched: 3. Germline values: CDR1 MDHEN, CDR2 SYDVKM. The CDR3 is 15 residues long. The CDR3 loop is CASSSGLAGPGELFF. Here the CDR3 DNA reads TGTGCCAGCAGTTCTGGACTAGCGGGACCCGGGGAGCTGTTTTTT.

The chain is built from TRBV12-5 and TRBJ2-3; 9 bases fit TRBD1. Trimming removed 5 bases from V and 4 bases from J; junction bases left unmatched: 7. This CDR3 is built from 15 residues. Germline CDR1 reads LGHNT; CDR2 reads FRNRAP. The CDR3 DNA reads TGTGCTAGTGGTCCGGGGACAGGGCGGGCAGATACGCAGTATTTT. Translating it yields CASGPGTGRADTQYF.

The chain links TRBV27 to TRBJ2-7, with 9 nucleotides matching TRBD1. The V gene end was trimmed by 6 bases and the J gene end by 1 base; junction bases not matched to a gene: 7. CDR3 length equals 15 residues. Germline values: CDR1 MNHEY, CDR2 SMNVEV (reference sequence). Here the CDR3 reads CASRGDRAMSYEQYF. The CDR3 coding sequence is TGTGCCAGCAGGGGGGACAGGGCCATGTCCTACGAGCAGTACTTC.

In nucleotides, the CDR3 is TGTGCCAGCAGTCTGACAGGGGGGAACACTGAAGCTTTCTTT. Translated: CASSLTGGNTEAFF. V is TRBV6-6 and J is TRBJ1-1, with TRBD1 identical over 9 bases. The V segment lost 5 bases and the J segment 1 base; nucleotides outside the gene matches: 2. The CDR3 has 14 amino acids. From germline, CDR1 is MNHNY and CDR2 SVGAGI (reference sequence).

V usage is TRBV19 and J usage is TRBJ1-2; D is unclear. V shed 0 bases and J shed 5 bases, with 7 bases lying between them. There are 13 residues in the CDR3. Per the germline V gene, CDR1 is LNHDA and CDR2 is SQIVND (reference sequence). The CDR3 sequence: CASSIDRFYGYTF. In nucleotides, the CDR3 is TGTGCCAGTAGTATAGACAGATTTTATGGCTACACCTTC. Full variable domain (missing parts from reference TRBV19 and TRBJ1-2): DGGITQSPKYLFRKEGQNVTLSCEQNLNHDAMYWYRQDPGQGLRLIYYSQIVNDFQKGDIAEGYSVSREKKESFPLTVTSAQKNPTAFYLCASSIDRFYGYTFGSGTRLTVV.

The CDR3 region is CASSFLSTGGNEQFF. The CDR3, as DNA: TGTGCCAGCAGCTTCCTTTCGACAGGGGGCAATGAGCAGTTCTTC. This rearrangement joins TRBV11-1 to TRBJ2-1, with TRBD1 matching over 9 bases. CDR1 SGHAT and CDR2 FQDESV come from the germline V gene (reference sequence). This CDR3 spans 15 amino acids. V gave up 3 bases and J gave up 6 bases; unmatched junction bases: 6.

The chain couples TRBV7-2 to TRBJ2-2; D is unclear. This CDR3 has 13 residues. Germline CDR1 is SGHTA and CDR2 is FQGNSA. Trimming took off 5 bases at V and 4 bases at J, with 8 bases between the two ends. CDR3 in DNA: TGTGCCAGCAGCCTGAGAGGCACCGGGGAGCTGTTTTTT. The encoded protein is CASSLRGTGELFF.

The CDR3 DNA sequence: TGCGCCAGCAGCTTGGGTTTGGGACAGCCGTACGAGCAGTACTTC. Translated, it gives CASSLGLGQPYEQYF. This chain connects TRBV5-1 to TRBJ2-7; 7 bases line up with TRBD1. The germline gives CDR1 SGHRS, CDR2 YFSETQ. Germline trimming cut 0 bases from V and 4 bases from J; bases unmatched to any gene: 7. The CDR3 loop spans 15 amino acids.

This chain connects TRBV6-6 to TRBJ2-1, with D possibly being TRBD1 (6 bases). Trimming removed 6 bases at V and 4 bases at J, with 10 bases between. The CDR3 runs 13 residues. The germline CDR1 and CDR2 sequences are MNHNY and SVGAGI (reference sequence). The CDR3 here is CASSSTGYNEQFF. The CDR3 nucleotides are TGTGCCAGCAGCTCCACAGGGTACAATGAGCAGTTCTTC.

This clone was detected once. V usage is TRBV14 and J usage is TRBJ1-2, with a weak D call TRBD1 (5 bases). This CDR3 contains 12 residues. The V gene's germline CDR1 is SGHDN and CDR2 FVKESK. The ends were cut back, 4 bases at V and 4 bases at J, with 7 bases in the middle. In DNA, the CDR3 is TGTGCCAGCAGCCCCGGGGGCTATGGCTACACCTTC. Encoded protein: CASSPGGYGYTF.

V gene TRBV7-2 combines with J gene TRBJ2-6; D is ambiguous. Between the trimmed V and J ends, which lost 6 bases and 4 bases, there was a span of 13 bases. The CDR3 is made up of 15 amino acids. Per the germline V gene, CDR1 is SGHTA and CDR2 is FQGNSA. This CDR3 is CASRAPLPGANVLTF. Written as DNA, the CDR3 is TGTGCCAGCAGGGCCCCGCTGCCGGGGGCCAACGTCCTGACTTTC.

The chain is built from TRBV4-1 and TRBJ2-2; a possible D gene is TRBD2 (6 bases). The CDR3 has 16 residues. The ends were cut back, 5 bases at V and 9 bases at J, with 22 bases in the middle. Per germline, CDR1 MGHRA and CDR2 YSYEKL. This CDR3 is CASSARRGDIGRELFF. The CDR3, as DNA: TGCGCCAGCAGCGCCCGGCGGGGAGATATAGGGAGGGAGCTGTTTTTT.

The chain is built from TRBV27 and TRBJ1-3; D uncertain. The CDR3 spans 13 residues. V lost 5 bases, J lost 4 bases, and 9 bases lay in between. CDR1 MNHEY and CDR2 SMNVEV come from the germline V gene (reference sequence). The CDR3 loop is CASSTRGGNTIYF. CDR3 in DNA: TGTGCCAGCAGTACCCGAGGAGGAAACACCATATATTTT.

The chain has TRBV2 and TRBJ1-2; 8 bases line up with TRBD1. CDR1 and CDR2 from the germline V gene are SNHLY and FYNNEI. V was clipped by 5 bases and J by 8 bases; unmatched bases: 7. This CDR3 contains 13 residues. CDR3 residues: CASSTTGGGGYTF. Written as DNA, the CDR3 is TGTGCCAGCAGTACCACAGGGGGAGGCGGCTACACCTTC.

The gene calls are TRBV5-4 and TRBJ1-4; TRBD1 matches at 11 bases. J gave up 5 bases and V 5 bases, and 5 bases lay outside the gene matches. CDR3 length: 15 residues. The germline CDR1 and CDR2 sequences are SGHNT and YYREEE (reference sequence). CDR3 sequence: CASSSGQGGNEKLFF. DNA for the CDR3: TGTGCCAGCAGTTCGGGACAGGGGGGAAATGAAAAACTGTTTTTT.

The chain uses TRBV7-2 and TRBJ1-1; TRBD1 is a possible D gene (5 bases). This CDR3 has 13 residues. Looked up from germline, CDR1 is SGHTA and CDR2 is FQGNSA. V was trimmed by 4 bases and J by 4 bases, leaving 10 bases between them. CDR3 loop: CASSSQGGTEAFF. Here the CDR3 DNA reads TGTGCCAGCAGCTCTCAGGGAGGCACTGAAGCTTTCTTT.

The chain couples TRBV12-5 to TRBJ1-5; no clear D gene. V was pared by 7 bases and J by 0 bases, with 13 bases between. This CDR3 has 15 residues. CDR1 and CDR2 from the germline V gene are LGHNT and FRNRAP. CDR3: CASASRGGSNQPQHF. In DNA, the CDR3 is TGTGCTAGTGCCTCCCGTGGCGGTAGCAATCAGCCCCAGCATTTT. Based on the CDR3 plus reference TRBV12-5 and TRBJ1-5, the full variable domain is DARVTQTPRHKVTEMGQEVTMRCQPILGHNTVFWYRQTMMQGLELLAYFRNRAPLDDSGMPKDRFSAEMPDATLATLKIQPSEPRDSAVYFCASASRGGSNQPQHFGDGTRLSIL.

The chain employs TRBV28 and TRBJ2-5; 10 nucleotides match TRBD1. The length of the CDR3 is 19 residues. Germline assignment: CDR1 MDHEN and CDR2 SYDVKM. V trimming: 0 bases; J trimming: 6 bases; junction bases outside the gene matches: 16. Written as DNA, the CDR3 is TGTGCCAGCAGTTTATGGGTCCTAAGACAGGGGGCGGACGGAAAGACCCAGTACTTC. Translated, it gives CASSLWVLRQGADGKTQYF.